This passage covers 10 T cell receptor beta chains from one sample sequenced in a study of shared T cell receptors in the human thymus. The assay was immunoSEQ multiplex PCR, and TCRdb's table has in-frame clones only and misses some. Of about 660,000 clones in the sample, about 90% were seen once. The same data also went into a second study, on human thymus T cells.

The sample was thymocytes. The source of these receptors is a boy in the first two years of life with a congenital heart defect.

The chain recombines TRBV7-3 with TRBJ2-7; tentatively, D is TRBD2 (5 bases). CDR3 length: 15 residues. With 4 bases removed from V and 2 bases from J, the gap between germline ends came to 15 bases. Germline CDR1 SGHTA, CDR2 FQGTGA. CDR3 amino acids: CASSSGVTQTYEQYF. CDR3 DNA sequence: TGTGCCAGCAGCTCCGGGGTCACTCAAACCTACGAGCAGTACTTC. Supplemented by reference TRBV7-3 and TRBJ2-7, the full variable domain reads GAGVSQTPSNKVTEKGKYVELRCDPISGHTALYWYRQSLGQGPEFLIYFQGTGAADDSGLPNDRFFAVRPEGSVSTLKIQRTERGDSAVYLCASSSGVTQTYEQYFGPGTRLTVT.

The count of this clone is one. The chain links TRBV5-1 to TRBJ2-7; 7 bases are shared with TRBD1. The germline gives CDR1 SGHRS, CDR2 YFSETQ. The length of the CDR3 is 14 residues. Trimming took 0 bases from V and 3 from J; bases not matched to a gene: 3. The CDR3 bases are TGCGCCAGCAGCTTGGTCCACAGGGGCTACGAGCAGTACTTC. Protein: CASSLVHRGYEQYF.

CDR3 DNA: TGTGCCAGCAGGCCCCCTAGACTAGCGGGAGAGACCTACAATGAGCAGTTCTTC. It codes for CASRPPRLAGETYNEQFF. The J gene is TRBJ2-1, the V gene TRBV11-2, with TRBD2 identical over 12 bases. Germline-derived CDR1 and CDR2 are SGHAT and FQNNGV. J gave up 2 bases and V 6 bases, and 11 bases lay outside the gene matches. CDR3 length: 18 residues.

CDR3 in amino acids: CSVGLAGTLYNEQFF. The CDR3 DNA sequence: TGCAGCGTTGGACTAGCGGGAACCCTTTACAATGAGCAGTTCTTC. This chain uses TRBV29-1 with TRBJ2-1, with 11 nucleotides matching TRBD2. The ends lost 4 bases at V and 4 bases at J; junction bases unmatched: 6. The CDR3 length is 15 residues. CDR1 is SQVTM, CDR2 ANQGSEA, per germline.

This clone was seen a handful of times. Written as DNA, the CDR3 is TGTGCCAGCAGCCCCAAAGGGACTGTCCCCAATCAGCCCCAGCATTTT. Protein sequence: CASSPKGTVPNQPQHF. This sequence joins TRBV7-8 and TRBJ1-5; D may be TRBD1 (5 bases). The CDR3 is 16 amino acids. Trimming left V 5 bases short and J 3 bases short, with 17 bases between. Germline-derived CDR1 and CDR2 are SGHVS and FQNEAQ.

The rearrangement joins TRBV11-2 to TRBJ2-7, with 12 nucleotides matching TRBD2. Per the germline V gene, CDR1 is SGHAT and CDR2 is FQNNGV. This CDR3 has 17 residues. Trimming at V came to 1 base and at J to 4 bases, leaving 8 bases not matched to a gene. The CDR3 is CASSLVGLAGGEYEQYF. DNA of the CDR3: TGTGCCAGCAGCTTAGTTGGCCTAGCGGGAGGGGAGTACGAGCAGTACTTC.

The V and J genes are TRBV28 and TRBJ1-5; D not resolved. This CDR3 is 14 amino acids long. Germline CDR1 MDHEN, CDR2 SYDVKM. The V and J ends lost 5 bases and 7 bases respectively, with 15 bases between them. CDR3 coding DNA: TGTGCCAGCAGTGGCGCGGGGAGGTGGCAGCCCCAGCATTTT. Protein product: CASSGAGRWQPQHF.

Notes on this clone: The junction does not match germline at one end; this may be a read error. Other DNA sequences from this sample encode an identical CDR3 as well. The chain is built from TRBV9 and TRBJ1-6; D unclear. CDR1 and CDR2 (germline): SGDLS, YYNGEE. The CDR3 is 16 residues long. The CDR3 spells CASSVRSERNNSPLHF. The DNA of the CDR3 is TGTGCCAGCAGCGTACGAAGTGAGCGGAATAATTCCCCCCTCCACTTT.

Regarding this clone: Other DNA sequences in the sample encode the same CDR3. CDR3 amino acids: CASSRDRGIDSPLHF. The DNA for the CDR3 is TGTGCCAGCAGCCGAGACAGGGGAATTGATTCACCCCTCCACTTT. J is TRBJ1-6 and V is TRBV7-8; 8 positions agree with TRBD1. The CDR3 runs to 15 residues. J was trimmed by 8 bases and V by 5 bases; bases with no gene match: 8. CDR1 and CDR2 (germline): SGHVS, FQNEAQ.

The chain carries TRBV4-1 and TRBJ2-1, with 12 bases that match TRBD2. The J segment lost 5 bases and the V segment lost 1 base, leaving 6 bases of the junction unmatched. CDR3 length: 17 amino acids. CDR1 MGHRA and CDR2 YSYEKL come from the germline V gene. CDR3 nucleotides: TGCGCCAGCAGCCAAGCCCCAGGACTAGCGGGGCACAATGAGCAGTTCTTC. Its translation is CASSQAPGLAGHNEQFF.